This TCR beta chain is drawn from a study of metastatic and nonmetastatic thyroid tumors. Study at large: Repertoires were compared across blood and tumor or nodule tissue from malignant and benign thyroid patients.

General study points: It was reportedly found that TCR beta diversity was significantly higher in malignant thyroid tumors than in benign nodules, a difference seen in both blood and tumor samples.

This clone has more than one count but fewer than ten. What it binds is unknown. Original data processing: Between-group CDR3 differences, defined by clinicopathological status, yielded a distant-metastasis classifier for papillary thyroid cancer. TCRdb used MiXCR to call clones anew from the PCR reads. These V and J calls derive from TCRdb rather than the authors' analysis. The table shows some 29,000 clones, with 3.7% occurring only once. Prior to thyroid surgery, none of the patients had received any treatment. The CDR3 loop spans 15 amino acids. After removal of 7 bases from V and 3 bases from J, the junction contained 12 bases not matched to a gene. The V gene's germline CDR1 is MNHEY and CDR2 SVGEGT.

This receptor was taken from a male donor with papillary thyroid cancer or a benign thyroid nodule (not recorded which). Some clones in this sample may be carry-over from other donors' samples. This chain connects TRBV6-2 or TRBV6-3 to TRBJ2-7, with 7 bases fitting TRBD1. The sequencing sample was made of blood. The CDR3 region is CASTSVGTAIYEQYF. CDR3 DNA: TGTGCCAGCACCTCGGTTGGGACAGCCATCTACGAGCAGTACTTC.